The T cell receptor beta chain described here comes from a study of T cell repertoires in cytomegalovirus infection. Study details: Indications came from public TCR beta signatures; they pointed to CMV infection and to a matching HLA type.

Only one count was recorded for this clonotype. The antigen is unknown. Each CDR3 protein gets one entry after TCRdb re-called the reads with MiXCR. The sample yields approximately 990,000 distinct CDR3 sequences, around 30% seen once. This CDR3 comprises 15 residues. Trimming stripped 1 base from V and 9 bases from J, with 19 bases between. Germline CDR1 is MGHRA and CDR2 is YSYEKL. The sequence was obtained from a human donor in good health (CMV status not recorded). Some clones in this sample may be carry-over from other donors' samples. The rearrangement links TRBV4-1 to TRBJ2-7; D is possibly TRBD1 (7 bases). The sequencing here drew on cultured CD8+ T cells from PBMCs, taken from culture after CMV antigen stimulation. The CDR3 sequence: CASSQVGQTSGGQYF. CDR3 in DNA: TGCGCCAGCAGCCAAGTGGGACAGACGTCCGGGGGGCAGTACTTC.